The rows below give T cell receptor beta chains drawn from one sample of a study of blood T cell repertoires in COVID-19. Profiling relied on immunoSEQ multiplex PCR, and the TCRdb table lists in-frame clones only, not all of them. The data contain approximately 280,000 clones, approximately 83% of them singletons. Sequencing was performed on peripheral blood. The receptors originated from a woman aged 30 to 39 who had recovered from COVID-19. The CDR3 runs from the conserved cysteine through the conserved F or W. A D gene is named only where the DNA matches it firmly.

TRBV19 | . | CASSAGPGLEAFF
TRBV6-6 | . | CASSYSPYEKLFF
TRBV19 | . | CASSTDRNTGELFF
TRBV19 | . | CASSLGTRGNTEAFF
TRBV30 | . | CAWSDNSYGYTF
TRBV11-3 | TRBD2 | CASSSQRDYEQYF
TRBV19 | TRBD1 | CASSKGQTLEAFF
TRBV19 | TRBD2 | CASAPGLAVSEQYF
TRBV27 | . | CASSSQGGNTIYF
TRBV6-2/TRBV6-3 | . | CASSYLGAGNYGYTF
TRBV3-1/TRBV3-2 | TRBD1 | CASSQRGQGLGGYTF
TRBV4-2 | TRBD2 | CASSRTSAGYEEQYF
TRBV5-4 | TRBD2 | CASTPGRQEVTDTQYF
TRBV4-3 | . | CASSRGGDGTDTQYF
TRBV15 | TRBD1 | CATSRSGQGEGQPQHF